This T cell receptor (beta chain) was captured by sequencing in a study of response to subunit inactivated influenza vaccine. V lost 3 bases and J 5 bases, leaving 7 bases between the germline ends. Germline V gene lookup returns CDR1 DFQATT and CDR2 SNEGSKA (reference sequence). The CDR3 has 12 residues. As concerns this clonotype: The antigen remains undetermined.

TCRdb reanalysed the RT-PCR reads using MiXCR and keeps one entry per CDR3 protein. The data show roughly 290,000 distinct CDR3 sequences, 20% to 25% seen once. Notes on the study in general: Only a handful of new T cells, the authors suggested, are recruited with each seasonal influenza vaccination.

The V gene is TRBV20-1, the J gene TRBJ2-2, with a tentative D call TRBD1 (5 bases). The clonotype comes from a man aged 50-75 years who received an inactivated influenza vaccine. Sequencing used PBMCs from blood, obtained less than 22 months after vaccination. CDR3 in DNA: TGCAGTGCTAGGAAGGGGACCGGGGAGCTGTTTTTT. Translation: CSARKGTGELFF.